This record covers a single T cell receptor beta chain. Its antigen is currently unknown. These data are taken from a study of beta chain features in type 1 diabetes. Study in general: Researchers looked at some 99 million sorted cells across all samples.

CDR1 is SGHTA and CDR2 is FQGNSA in the germline V gene. This CDR3 is built from 13 residues. V shed 5 bases and J shed 4 bases, with 9 bases lying between them. General study results and limits: Naive, central memory and Treg TCRB repertoires appeared more alike in patients than in healthy donors. The study found moderately but significantly shorter TCRB CDR3s in all four CD4+ subsets of Type 1 diabetes patients.

Populations obtained by sorting all exceeded 95% purity. The investigators reverse transcribed all of the isolated RNA, so they sequenced expressed TCRB transcripts. Clones were sequenced by immunoSEQ multiplex PCR, and TCRdb holds only the in-frame ones, with some missing. The sample holds 200,000 to 300,000 clones, roughly 11% seen once. Sequenced sample: naive CD4+ T cells from blood. This receptor was taken from a man aged 25 to 40 with type 1 diabetes. This sequence joins TRBV7-2 and TRBJ1-3; D uncertain. In DNA form, the CDR3 reads TGTGCCAGCAGCGCAGTATCCGGAAACACCATATATTTT. Amino acids: CASSAVSGNTIYF.